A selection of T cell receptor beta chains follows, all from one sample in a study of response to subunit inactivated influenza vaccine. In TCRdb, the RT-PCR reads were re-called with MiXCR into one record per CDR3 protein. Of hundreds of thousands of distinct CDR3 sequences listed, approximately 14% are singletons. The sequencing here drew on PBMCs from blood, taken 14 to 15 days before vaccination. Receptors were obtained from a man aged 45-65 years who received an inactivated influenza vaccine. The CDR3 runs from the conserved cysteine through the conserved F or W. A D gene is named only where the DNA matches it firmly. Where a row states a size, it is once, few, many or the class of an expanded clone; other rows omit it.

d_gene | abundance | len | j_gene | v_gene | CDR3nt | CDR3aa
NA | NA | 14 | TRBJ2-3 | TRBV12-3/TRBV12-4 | TGTGCCAGCAGTTTCCCGGGGCGGGGAGATACGCAGTATTTT | CASSFPGRGDTQYF
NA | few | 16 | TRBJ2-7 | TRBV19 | TGTGCCAGTAGTATTCTTCAGCTGGCGGGGATTCACGAGCAGTACTTC | CASSILQLAGIHEQYF
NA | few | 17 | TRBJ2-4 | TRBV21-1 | TGTGCCAGCAGCAAAGTTCGTGGGGTACTAGCCAAAAACATTCAGTACTTC | CASSKVRGVLAKNIQYF
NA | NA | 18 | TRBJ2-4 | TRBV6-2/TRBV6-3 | TGTGCCAGCAGTTACTCGACGCGTTGGGGACTAGCCAAAAACATTCAGTACTTC | CASSYSTRWGLAKNIQYF
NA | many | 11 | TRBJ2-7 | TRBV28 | TGTGCCAGCAGAGGTCCCTACGAGCAGTACTTC | CASRGPYEQYF
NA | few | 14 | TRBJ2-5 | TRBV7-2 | TGTGCCAGCAGCTCCGGGACCTGGGAAGAGACCCAGTACTTC | CASSSGTWEETQYF
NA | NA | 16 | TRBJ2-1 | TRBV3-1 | TGTGCCAGCAGCCCCCCGGGACGCCACTTTAACAATGAGCAGTTCTTC | CASSPPGRHFNNEQFF
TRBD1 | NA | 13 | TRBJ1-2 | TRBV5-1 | TGCGCCAGCAAGGGACAGACTAACTATGGCTACACCTTC | CASKGQTNYGYTF
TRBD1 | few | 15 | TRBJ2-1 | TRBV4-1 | TGCGCCAGCAGCCTGGGACAGGGGGGACTTACCTCTCTTTTCTTC | CASSLGQGGLTSLFF
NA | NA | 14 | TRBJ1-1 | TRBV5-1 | TGCGCCAGCAGCCCCGCCTCTGAGGGGCTTGAAGCTTTCTTT | CASSPASEGLEAFF
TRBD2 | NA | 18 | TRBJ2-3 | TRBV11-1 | TGTGCCAGCAGCCCCCCGGGCGGACTAGCCAAACACGCAGATACGCAGTATTTT | CASSPPGGLAKHADTQYF
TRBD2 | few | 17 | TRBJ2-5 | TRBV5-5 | TGTGCCAGCAGCCCGGACGCTGGCGGGAGGGTCGAGGAGACCCAGTACTTC | CASSPDAGGRVEETQYF
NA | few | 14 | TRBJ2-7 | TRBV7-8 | TGTGCCAGCAGCCCAACTCTGTCTCCCTACGAGCAGTACTTC | CASSPTLSPYEQYF
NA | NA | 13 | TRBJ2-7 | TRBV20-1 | TGCAGTGCTAGCAACTTACTCTCCTACGAGCAGTACTTC | CSASNLLSYEQYF
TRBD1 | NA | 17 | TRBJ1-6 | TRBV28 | TGTGCCAGCAGTTTAATCGCAGGGGGACAGGGATGGTCACCCCTCCACTTT | CASSLIAGGQGWSPLHF
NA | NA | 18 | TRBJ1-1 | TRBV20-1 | TGCAGTGCTTCCGGGACAACAAAAATAATGACTCTGAACACTGAAGCTTTCTTT | CSASGTTKIMTLNTEAFF
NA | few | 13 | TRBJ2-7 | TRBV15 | TGTGCCACCAGCAGAGATATGGGCGTCGAGCAGTACTTC | CATSRDMGVEQYF
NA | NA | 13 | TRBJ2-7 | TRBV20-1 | TGCAGTGCTAGAGTCCGGACCAAGTACGAGCAGTACTTC | CSARVRTKYEQYF
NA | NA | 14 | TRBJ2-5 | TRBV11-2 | TGTGCCAGCAGCCAAGGACCGTTGCAAGAGACCCAGTACTTC | CASSQGPLQETQYF
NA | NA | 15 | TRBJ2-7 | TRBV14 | TGTGCCAGCAGCCAAGGGGTTGGGGGTTCCTACGAGCAGTACTTC | CASSQGVGGSYEQYF
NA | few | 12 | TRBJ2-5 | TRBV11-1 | TGTGCGATAGAACAGGGATCGGAGACCCAGTACTTC | CAIEQGSETQYF
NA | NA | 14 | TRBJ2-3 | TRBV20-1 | TGCAGTGCTAGAGTGGGAGGCCAGCCAGATACGCAGTATTTT | CSARVGGQPDTQYF
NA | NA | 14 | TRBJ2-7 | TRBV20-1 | TGCAGTGCTAGAGATCTTCCCCGATCCTACGAGCAGTACTTC | CSARDLPRSYEQYF
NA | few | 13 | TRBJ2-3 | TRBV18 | TGTGCCAGCTCACCAGATCCCACAGATACGCAGTATTTT | CASSPDPTDTQYF
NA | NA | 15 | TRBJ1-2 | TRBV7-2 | TGTGCCAGCAGCTTAGCGGGCCTCTTAGACTATGGCTACACCTTC | CASSLAGLLDYGYTF
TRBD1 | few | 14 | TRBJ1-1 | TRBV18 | TGTGCCAGCTCACCAAGGGACAGGGACACTGAAGCTTTCTTT | CASSPRDRDTEAFF
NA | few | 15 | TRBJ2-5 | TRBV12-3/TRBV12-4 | TGTGCCAGCAGGTTGTCGTGGGGAGGCCAAGAGACCCAGTACTTC | CASRLSWGGQETQYF
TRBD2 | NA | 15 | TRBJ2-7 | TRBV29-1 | TGCAGCGCCGGAGTGGGAGCGGGAGGGTTATACGAGCAGTACTTC | CSAGVGAGGLYEQYF
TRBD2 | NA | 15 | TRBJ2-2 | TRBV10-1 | TGCGCCAGCAGTGAGCTAGCGGGGAACACCGGGGAGCTGTTTTTT | CASSELAGNTGELFF
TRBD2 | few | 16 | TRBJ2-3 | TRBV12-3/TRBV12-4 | TGTGCCAGCAAATCAGTAGCGGGAGGTGTCACAGATACGCAGTATTTT | CASKSVAGGVTDTQYF
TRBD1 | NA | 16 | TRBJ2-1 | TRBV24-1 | TGTGCCACCAGTGAGCCGGGACAGGGTTCCTACAATGAGCAGTTCTTC | CATSEPGQGSYNEQFF
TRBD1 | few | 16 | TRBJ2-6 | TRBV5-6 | TGTGCCAGCAGCTGGGGACAGGGCCCTGGGGCCAACGTCCTGACTTTC | CASSWGQGPGANVLTF
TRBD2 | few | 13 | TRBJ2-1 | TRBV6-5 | TGTGCCAGCAGCTACCTCACTAGCGGTGAGCAGTTCTTC | CASSYLTSGEQFF
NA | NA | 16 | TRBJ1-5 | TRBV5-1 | TGCGCCAGCAGCTTGGACGGAGAGACTAGCAATCAGCCCCAGCATTTT | CASSLDGETSNQPQHF
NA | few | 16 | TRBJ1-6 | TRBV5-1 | TGCGCCAGCAGCTTGGCTTCCAGCTCCTATAATTCACCCCTCCACTTT | CASSLASSSYNSPLHF
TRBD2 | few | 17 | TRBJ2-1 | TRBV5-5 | TGTGCCAGCAGCTTGTGGAGCGGGAGGGCCTCCTACAATGAGCAGTTCTTC | CASSLWSGRASYNEQFF
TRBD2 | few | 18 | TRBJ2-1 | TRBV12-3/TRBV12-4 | TGTGCCAGCAGTTTAGGGCTAGCGGGAGGCCCACCAATCAATGAGCAGTTCTTC | CASSLGLAGGPPINEQFF
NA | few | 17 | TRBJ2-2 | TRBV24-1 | TGTGCCACCAGTGACCCGATCCCGGTCGCGAACACCGGGGAGCTGTTTTTT | CATSDPIPVANTGELFF
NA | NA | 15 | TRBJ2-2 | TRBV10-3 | TGTGCCACACAGGACCGGGACAAAAACACCGGGGAGCTGTTTTTT | CATQDRDKNTGELFF
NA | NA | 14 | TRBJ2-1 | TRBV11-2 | TGTGCCAGCAGCGAGGTGACAGGGAGGAATGAGCAGTTCTTC | CASSEVTGRNEQFF
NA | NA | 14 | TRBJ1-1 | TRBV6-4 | TGTGCCAGCCGTGTTGGGGGCCCGGGAACTGAAGCTTTCTTT | CASRVGGPGTEAFF
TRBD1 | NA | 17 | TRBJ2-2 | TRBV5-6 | TGTGCCAGCAGCTGGGAAACAGGGGTTGTTGTCACCGGGGAGCTGTTTTTT | CASSWETGVVVTGELFF
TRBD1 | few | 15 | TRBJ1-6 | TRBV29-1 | TGCAGCGCCCGACGCGGGACAGGCCCTAATTCACCCCTCCACTTT | CSARRGTGPNSPLHF
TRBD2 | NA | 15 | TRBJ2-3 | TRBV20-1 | TGCAGTGCTAGAATTAGCGGGAGAGGCACAGATACGCAGTATTTT | CSARISGRGTDTQYF
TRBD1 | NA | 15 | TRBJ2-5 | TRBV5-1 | TGCGCCAGCAGGATGGGGACAGGGGGCGAAGAGACCCAGTACTTC | CASRMGTGGEETQYF
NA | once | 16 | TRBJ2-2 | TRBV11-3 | TGTGCCAGCAGCTTAGCCGCACCGGGAAACACCGGGGAGCTGTTTTTT | CASSLAAPGNTGELFF
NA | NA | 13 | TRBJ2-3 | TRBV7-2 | TGTGCCAGCAGCAGGGGGGGGGCAGGTACGCAGTATTTT | CASSRGGAGTQYF
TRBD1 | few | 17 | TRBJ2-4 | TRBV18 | TGTGCCAGCTCACAGATCCGACAGGGGCTAGCCAAAAACATTCAGTACTTC | CASSQIRQGLAKNIQYF
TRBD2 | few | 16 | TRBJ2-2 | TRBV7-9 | TGTGCCAGCAGCCACTTGACTAGCGGGAACACCGGGGAGCTGTTTTTT | CASSHLTSGNTGELFF
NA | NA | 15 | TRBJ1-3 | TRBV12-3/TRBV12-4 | TGTGCCAGCAGTTCCTTCTCGGGGGCTGGAAACACCATATATTTT | CASSSFSGAGNTIYF
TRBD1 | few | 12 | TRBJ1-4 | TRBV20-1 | TGCAGTATTGACAGGGGTAGGGAAAAACTGTTTTTT | CSIDRGREKLFF
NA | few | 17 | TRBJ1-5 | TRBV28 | TGTGCCAGCAGCCGCCGAGGGACATCCTCAGGCGATCAGCCCCAGCATTTT | CASSRRGTSSGDQPQHF